The 10 T cell receptor beta chains reported below all come from one sample, sequenced in a study of blood T cells in healthy people across ages. The authors ran a second PCR of roughly 6 to 11 cycles using a sample-barcoded 5' primer and a J-beta primer mix. A single record per CDR3 protein comes from TCRdb applying MiXCR to the 5' RACE reads. The sample includes hundreds of thousands of distinct CDR3 sequences, roughly 60% of them seen just once. Material: blood. Receptor source: a man in his thirties or forties in good health.

The CDR3 is CASSALAGDTDTQYF. The CDR3 region has the DNA TGTGCCAGCAGTGCACTAGCGGGGGACACAGATACGCAGTATTTT. This sequence joins TRBV6-4 and TRBJ2-3, with 11 positions matching TRBD2. Trimming cost V 4 bases and J 2 bases; bases outside gene matches: 2. CDR1 and CDR2 (germline): MRHNA, SNTAGT. This CDR3 has 15 amino acids.

J is TRBJ2-1 and V is TRBV7-9; 8 positions match TRBD2. V shed 3 bases and J 7 bases; nucleotides not matched to a gene: 8. Germline values: CDR1 SEHNR, CDR2 FQNEAQ (reference sequence). The CDR3 consists of 15 residues. The CDR3 protein is CASSFSSGGPNEQFF. CDR3 coding DNA: TGTGCCAGCAGCTTCTCCAGCGGGGGTCCGAATGAGCAGTTCTTC.

This sequence joins TRBV9 and TRBJ2-5, with D hard to call. Trimming removed 7 bases from V and 1 base from J, with 14 bases in between. The CDR3 contains 14 residues. The germline CDR1 and CDR2 sequences are SGDLS and YYNGEE. In DNA form, the CDR3 reads TGTGCCAGCTCCCCTCCGGACGCCCAAGAGACCCAGTACTTC. It codes for CASSPPDAQETQYF.

This chain's CDR3 is CASSLEAWAGEQFF. CDR3 nucleotides: TGTGCCAGCAGCTTAGAGGCCTGGGCGGGGGAGCAGTTCTTC. J is TRBJ2-1 and V is TRBV7-2, with D tentatively TRBD2 (6 bases). Trimming shortened V by 1 base and J by 10 bases, and 14 bases separated the two germline ends. The CDR3 extends over 14 amino acids. Germline V gene data show CDR1 as SGHTA and CDR2 as FQGNSA.

As DNA, the CDR3 is TGTGCCAGCAGCTTGGTTGGTAGCGTCTCGGTTCGGGAGACCCAGTACTTC. Translating gives CASSLVGSVSVRETQYF. The chain links TRBV7-2 to TRBJ2-5; possible D gene TRBD2, 5 bases. Per the germline V gene, CDR1 is SGHTA and CDR2 is FQGNSA. V lost 3 bases to trimming and J lost 5 bases, with 22 bases between them. The CDR3 is 17 residues long.

The J gene is TRBJ2-6, the V gene TRBV12-3 or TRBV12-4, with a tentative D call TRBD2 (7 bases). V was shortened by 6 bases and J by 0 bases, with 21 bases between the two germline ends. The CDR3 runs to 19 residues. In DNA form, the CDR3 reads TGTGCCAGCAGGCAGGGGCGTAGCGGGCTTCGCTCTGGGGCCAACGTCCTGACTTTC. Protein product: CASRQGRSGLRSGANVLTF.

The chain joins TRBV12-3 or TRBV12-4 to TRBJ2-3; D remains unclear. Trimming stripped 3 bases from V and 6 bases from J, with 7 bases between. The CDR3 contains 12 residues. The CDR3 spells CASSFRWDTQYF. In DNA form, the CDR3 reads TGTGCCAGCAGTTTCCGCTGGGATACGCAGTATTTT.

The gene calls are TRBV7-8 and TRBJ2-7; a weak D match, TRBD2 (5 bases). V lost 8 bases to trimming and J lost 1 base, with 21 bases between them. The CDR3 is made up of 16 amino acids. Germline V gives CDR1 SGHVS, CDR2 FQNEAQ. The CDR3 is CASVRLEDAGSYEQYF. The CDR3 nucleotides read TGTGCCAGCGTTAGATTGGAGGACGCAGGTTCCTACGAGCAGTACTTC.

The chain uses TRBV11-2 and TRBJ2-3; 8 nucleotides match TRBD2. The CDR3 has 18 amino acids. Germline values: CDR1 SGHAT, CDR2 FQNNGV. With V trimmed by 1 base and J by 1 base, 10 bases remained unmatched. The CDR3 DNA sequence: TGTGCCAGCAGCTTAGGGAAAGGGCGGGGGGTTGGCACAGATACGCAGTATTTT. This gives the protein CASSLGKGRGVGTDTQYF.

This chain uses TRBV2 with TRBJ2-5, with 8 bases that match TRBD2. This CDR3 is 17 amino acids long. Germline V lookup: CDR1 SNHLY, CDR2 FYNNEI. The trim removed 1 base at V and 1 base at J, leaving 8 bases unmatched. For the CDR3, the DNA is TGTGCCAGCAGTGAAGGATATCGGCGGGGGGCCCAAGAGACCCAGTACTTC. Translated: CASSEGYRRGAQETQYF.